Below, 3 T cell receptor beta chains from the same sample are listed, as sequenced in a study of beta chain features in type 1 diabetes. Sequencing targeted expressed TCRB transcripts, as all isolated RNA had been reverse transcribed. The protocol was immunoSEQ multiplex PCR, while the TCRdb copy is restricted to in-frame clones and leaves out a portion. The sample has 350,000 to 400,000 clones; less than 15% are singletons. Sequenced: naive CD4+ T cells from blood. These receptors originate from a woman younger than 35 in good health.

The rearrangement links TRBV5-1 to TRBJ1-2; 7 bases line up with TRBD1. Germline V gene lookup returns CDR1 SGHRS and CDR2 YFSETQ. J lost 7 bases, V lost 4 bases, and 13 bases had no gene match. CDR3 length: 15 amino acids. The CDR3 nucleotides are TGCGCCAGCAGCGCGGACAGGATAGTCGGTCGTGGCTACACCTTC. Translation gives CASSADRIVGRGYTF.

This clone was seen a few times. The chain recombines TRBV9 with TRBJ2-1; the match to TRBD2 covers 8 bases. The V segment lost 2 bases and the J segment 8 bases; nucleotides outside the gene matches: 9. The germline V gene has CDR1 SGDLS and CDR2 YYNGEE. The CDR3 loop spans 15 amino acids. Here the CDR3 reads CASSVAAGAWYEQFF. The DNA of the CDR3 is TGTGCCAGCAGCGTGGCAGCGGGAGCGTGGTATGAGCAGTTCTTC.

This clone was observed a few times. The chain has TRBV15 and TRBJ1-2, with a possible D match to TRBD1 (5 bases). Germline V gives CDR1 LNHNV, CDR2 YYDKDF (reference sequence). V was cut by 0 bases and J by 2 bases, with 13 bases left in between. The CDR3 totals 16 residues. CDR3 bases: TGTGCCACCAGCAGAGATTATGCGGGACTCAACTATGGCTACACCTTC. It codes for CATSRDYAGLNYGYTF.